These 11 T cell receptor beta chains were all obtained from the same sample, sequenced in a study of pediatric ulcerative colitis. Profiling relied on immunoSEQ multiplex PCR, and the TCRdb table lists in-frame clones only, not all of them. The data contain over 20,000 clones, about 65% of them singletons. One to two pinch biopsies were taken from the rectum during colonoscopy. Sequencing was done on a sample of gut tissue. The receptors derive from a boy aged 5-17 years with severe ulcerative colitis.

This clone was detected only a few times. The rearrangement links TRBV5-1 to TRBJ1-6; possibly TRBD1 for D (5 bases). The CDR3 loop spans 16 amino acids. Germline V gene sequence: CDR1 SGHRS, CDR2 YFSETQ. V lost 1 base, J lost 7 bases, and 15 bases lay in between. The CDR3 protein is CASSLFGDGRNSPLHF. The CDR3 nucleotides read TGCGCCAGCAGCTTGTTCGGGGACGGGAGGAATTCACCCCTCCACTTT.

This chain uses TRBV6-6 with TRBJ2-7, with D possibly TRBD1 on 5 matching bases. This CDR3 is 16 amino acids long. Germline values: CDR1 MNHNY, CDR2 SVGAGI (reference sequence). The germline V and J ends were trimmed by 7 bases and 6 bases, with 25 bases remaining between them. CDR3 amino acids: CASINGRERVFGEQYF. The CDR3 DNA is TGTGCCAGCATCAACGGCAGGGAACGGGTGTTCGGCGAGCAGTACTTC.

The chain employs TRBV18 and TRBJ1-1, with D unresolved. This CDR3 contains 11 residues. Trimming removed 2 bases at V and 4 bases at J, with 2 bases between. Germline-derived CDR1 and CDR2 are KGHSH and LQKENI. The CDR3 DNA follows: TGTGCCAGCTCACCAGGCACTGAAGCTTTCTTT. This translates into CASSPGTEAFF. Full variable domain (missing parts from reference TRBV18 and TRBJ1-1): NAGVMQNPRHLVRRRGQEARLRCSPMKGHSHVYWYRQLPEEGLKFMVYLQKENIIDESGMPKERFSAEFPKEGPSILRIQQVVRGDSAAYFCASSPGTEAFFGQGTRLTVV.

The chain links TRBV6-1 to TRBJ2-7; D unresolved. Per the germline V gene, CDR1 is MNHNS and CDR2 is SASEGT. The V gene lost 1 base and the J gene lost 4 bases, with 5 bases spanning the gap. The CDR3 sequence is 12 residues long. The CDR3 spells CASSEGAYEQYF. CDR3 DNA: TGTGCCAGCAGTGAAGGGGCGTACGAGCAGTACTTC.

The CDR3 protein is CASSSLSPGANVLTF. CDR3 coding DNA: TGTGCCAGCAGTTCACTTTCGCCTGGGGCCAACGTCCTGACTTTC. The J gene is TRBJ2-6, the V gene TRBV6-5; unclear D gene. Germline-derived CDR1 and CDR2 are MNHEY and SVGAGI. Trimming shortened V by 4 bases and J by 2 bases, and 9 bases separated the two germline ends. The CDR3 runs 15 residues.

This clone has more than one count but fewer than ten. The chain employs TRBV7-9 and TRBJ2-3, with no clear D. Germline V gene data show CDR1 as SEHNR and CDR2 as FQNEAQ (reference sequence). V was cut by 5 bases and J by 2 bases, with 8 bases left in between. The CDR3 has 13 residues. This CDR3 is CASSLDLTDTQYF. Written as DNA, the CDR3 is TGTGCCAGCAGCCTGGACCTCACAGATACGCAGTATTTT.

The chain uses TRBV15 and TRBJ1-3, with D possibly matching TRBD1 (6 bases). Trimming removed 8 bases at V and 0 bases at J, with 14 bases between. CDR1 LNHNV and CDR2 YYDKDF come from the germline V gene (reference sequence). The CDR3 is 15 residues long. CDR3 nucleotides: TGTGCCACCTCGAAGGGGGTCGACTCTGGAAACACCATATATTTT. Translated, it gives CATSKGVDSGNTIYF. The full variable domain, with the rest looked up from reference TRBV15 and TRBJ1-3, is DAMVIQNPRYQVTQFGKPVTLSCSQTLNHNVMYWYQQKSSQAPKLLFHYYDKDFNNEADTPDNFQSRRPNTSFCFLDIRSPGLGDTAMYLCATSKGVDSGNTIYFGEGSWLTVV.

The V gene is TRBV27, the J gene TRBJ2-3; D possibly matches TRBD1 or TRBD2 (6 bases each). Germline-derived CDR1 and CDR2 are MNHEY and SMNVEV (reference sequence). The germline V and J ends were trimmed by 7 bases and 1 base, with 15 bases remaining between them. This CDR3 has 15 residues. The CDR3: CASTLGAGRTDTQYF. The CDR3 DNA follows: TGTGCCAGCACCTTGGGGGCGGGACGCACAGATACGCAGTATTTT.

The chain recombines TRBV2 with TRBJ1-1; no clear D gene. The germline V and J ends were trimmed by 4 bases and 0 bases, with 6 bases remaining between them. CDR3 size: 13 residues. Germline V gene lookup returns CDR1 SNHLY and CDR2 FYNNEI. The CDR3 loop reads CASSVSVNTEAFF. As DNA, the CDR3 is TGTGCCAGCAGTGTATCGGTGAACACTGAAGCTTTCTTT.

The gene calls are TRBV21-1 and TRBJ2-4. TRBV21-1 represents a pseudogene. The CDR3 contains 19 residues. This CDR3 is CASSWGVGDTRSPGNIQYF. CDR3 bases: TGTGCCAGCAGCTGGGGGGTCGGGGACACGCGATCCCCGGGGAACATTCAGTACTTC.

The chain couples TRBV5-1 to TRBJ1-2; D gene unclear. The germline V gene encodes CDR1 SGHRS and CDR2 YFSETQ. This CDR3 has 13 amino acids. V dropped 7 bases and J dropped 4 bases, with 14 bases sitting between them. CDR3 sequence (DNA): TGCGCCAGCCGAGGATCGGGAAGCTATGGCTACACCTTC. Protein sequence: CASRGSGSYGYTF.